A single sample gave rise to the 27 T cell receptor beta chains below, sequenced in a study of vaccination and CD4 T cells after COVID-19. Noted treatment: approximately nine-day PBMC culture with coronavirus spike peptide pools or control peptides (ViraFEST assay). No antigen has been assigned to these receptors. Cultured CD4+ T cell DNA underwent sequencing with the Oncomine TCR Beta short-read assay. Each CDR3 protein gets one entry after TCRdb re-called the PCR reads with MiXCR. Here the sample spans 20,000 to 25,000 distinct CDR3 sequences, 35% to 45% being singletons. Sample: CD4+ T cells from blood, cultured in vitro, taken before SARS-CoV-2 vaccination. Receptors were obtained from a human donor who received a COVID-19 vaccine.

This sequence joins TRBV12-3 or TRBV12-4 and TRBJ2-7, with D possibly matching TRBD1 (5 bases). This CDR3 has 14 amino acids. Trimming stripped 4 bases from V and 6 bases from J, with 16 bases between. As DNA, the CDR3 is TGTGCCAGCAGTTGGGCCCAAAGAAGGGGCGAGCAGTACTTC. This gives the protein CASSWAQRRGEQYF.

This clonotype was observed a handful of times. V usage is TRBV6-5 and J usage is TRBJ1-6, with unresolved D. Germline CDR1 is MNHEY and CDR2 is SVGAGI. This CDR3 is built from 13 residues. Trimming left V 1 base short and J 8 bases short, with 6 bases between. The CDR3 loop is CASSYFRDSPLHF. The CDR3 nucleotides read TGTGCCAGCAGTTACTTCCGTGATTCACCCCTCCACTTT.

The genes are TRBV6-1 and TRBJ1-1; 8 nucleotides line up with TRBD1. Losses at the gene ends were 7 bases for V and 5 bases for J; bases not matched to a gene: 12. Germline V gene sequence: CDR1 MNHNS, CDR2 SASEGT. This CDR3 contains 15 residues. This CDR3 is CASTGQGSGYTEAFF. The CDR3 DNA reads TGTGCCAGCACCGGACAGGGTAGTGGTTATACTGAAGCTTTCTTT.

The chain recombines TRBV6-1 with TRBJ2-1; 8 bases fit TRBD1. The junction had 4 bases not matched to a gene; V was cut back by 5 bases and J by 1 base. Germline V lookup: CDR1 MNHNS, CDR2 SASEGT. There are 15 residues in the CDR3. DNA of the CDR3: TGTGCCAGCAGTAGCGACAGGGGTTCCTACAATGAGCAGTTCTTC. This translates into CASSSDRGSYNEQFF.

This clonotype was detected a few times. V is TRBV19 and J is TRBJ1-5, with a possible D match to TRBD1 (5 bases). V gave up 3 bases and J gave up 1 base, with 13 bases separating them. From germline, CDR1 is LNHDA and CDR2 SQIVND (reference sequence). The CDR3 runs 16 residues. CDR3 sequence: CASSINPGHSNQPQHF. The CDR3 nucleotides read TGTGCCAGTAGTATTAACCCAGGGCACAGCAATCAGCCCCAGCATTTT.

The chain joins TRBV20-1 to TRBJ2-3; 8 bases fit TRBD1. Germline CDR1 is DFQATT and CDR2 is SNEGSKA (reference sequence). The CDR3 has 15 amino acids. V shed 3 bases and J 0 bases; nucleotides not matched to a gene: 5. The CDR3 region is CSASPHRGSTDTQYF. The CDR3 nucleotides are TGCAGTGCTAGCCCACACAGGGGGAGCACAGATACGCAGTATTTT.

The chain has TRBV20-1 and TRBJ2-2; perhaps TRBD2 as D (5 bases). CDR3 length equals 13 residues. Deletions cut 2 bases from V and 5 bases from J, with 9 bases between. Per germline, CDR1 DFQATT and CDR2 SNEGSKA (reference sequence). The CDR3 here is CSARRGETGELFF. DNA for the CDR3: TGCAGTGCTAGACGGGGAGAAACCGGGGAGCTGTTTTTT.

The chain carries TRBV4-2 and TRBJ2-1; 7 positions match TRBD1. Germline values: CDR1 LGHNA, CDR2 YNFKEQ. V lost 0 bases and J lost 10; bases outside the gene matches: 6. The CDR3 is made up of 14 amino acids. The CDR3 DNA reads TGTGCCAGCAGCCAAGATAGGGGGCGCTCGGAGCAGTTCTTC. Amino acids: CASSQDRGRSEQFF.

This CDR3 is CASSIDRSGRTGLNQPQHF. For the CDR3, the DNA is TGTGCCAGTAGTATAGATAGGTCCGGCCGGACAGGCCTCAATCAGCCCCAGCATTTT. J is TRBJ1-5 and V is TRBV19; 7 bases are a match to TRBD1. J lost 3 bases, V lost 0 bases, and 14 bases had no gene match. Germline assignment: CDR1 LNHDA and CDR2 SQIVND (reference sequence). This CDR3 comprises 19 residues.

CDR3 protein: CASSLELTYEQYF. CDR3 nucleotides: TGTGCCAGCAGCTTAGAACTAACCTACGAGCAGTACTTC. This chain joins TRBV7-7 and TRBJ2-7, with D hard to call. The CDR3 has 13 amino acids. Trimming removed 1 base at V and 2 bases at J, with 6 bases between. CDR1 SSHAT and CDR2 FNYEAQ come from the germline V gene (reference sequence).

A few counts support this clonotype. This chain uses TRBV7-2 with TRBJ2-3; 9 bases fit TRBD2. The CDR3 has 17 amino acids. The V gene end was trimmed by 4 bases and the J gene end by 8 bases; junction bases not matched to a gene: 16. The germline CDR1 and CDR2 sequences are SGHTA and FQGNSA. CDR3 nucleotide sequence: TGTGCCAGCAGCTCCCTGGGCTATGCGGGGGGGCCCGTTACGCAGTATTTT. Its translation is CASSSLGYAGGPVTQYF.

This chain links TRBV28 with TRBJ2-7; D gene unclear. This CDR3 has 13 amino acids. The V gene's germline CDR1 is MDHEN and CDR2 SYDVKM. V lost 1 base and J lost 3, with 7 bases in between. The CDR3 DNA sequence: TGTGCCAGCAGTTTATTGGGCAGCTACGAGCAGTACTTC. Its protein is CASSLLGSYEQYF.

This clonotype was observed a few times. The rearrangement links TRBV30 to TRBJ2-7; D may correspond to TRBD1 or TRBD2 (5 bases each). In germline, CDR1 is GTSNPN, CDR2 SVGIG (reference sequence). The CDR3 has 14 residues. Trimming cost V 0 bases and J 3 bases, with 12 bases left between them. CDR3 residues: CAWSVSGTVYEQYF. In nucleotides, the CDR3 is TGTGCCTGGAGTGTATCGGGGACGGTCTACGAGCAGTACTTC.

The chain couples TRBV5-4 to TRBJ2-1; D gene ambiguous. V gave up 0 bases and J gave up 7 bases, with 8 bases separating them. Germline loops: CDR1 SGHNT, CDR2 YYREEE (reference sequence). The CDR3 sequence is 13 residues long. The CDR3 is CASSLGVRNEQFF. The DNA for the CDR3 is TGTGCCAGCAGCTTGGGGGTCAGGAATGAGCAGTTCTTC.

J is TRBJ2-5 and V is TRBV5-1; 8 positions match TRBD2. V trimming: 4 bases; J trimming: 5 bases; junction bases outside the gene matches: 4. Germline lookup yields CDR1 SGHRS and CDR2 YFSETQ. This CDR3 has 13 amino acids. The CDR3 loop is CASSTGLVETQYF. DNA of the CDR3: TGCGCCAGCAGCACGGGACTAGTGGAGACCCAGTACTTC.

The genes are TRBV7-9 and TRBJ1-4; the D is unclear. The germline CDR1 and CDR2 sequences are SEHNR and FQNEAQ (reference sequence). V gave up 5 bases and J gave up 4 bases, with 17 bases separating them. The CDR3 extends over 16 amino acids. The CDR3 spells CASSTRTRAVNEKLFF. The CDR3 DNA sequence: TGTGCCAGCAGCACCCGGACGAGGGCGGTTAATGAAAAACTGTTTTTT.

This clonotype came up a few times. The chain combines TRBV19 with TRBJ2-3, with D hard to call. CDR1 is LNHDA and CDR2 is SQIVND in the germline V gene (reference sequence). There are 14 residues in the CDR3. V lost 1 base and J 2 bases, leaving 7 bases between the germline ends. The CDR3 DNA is TGTGCCAGTAGTATAGTAGGGATCACAGATACGCAGTATTTT. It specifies CASSIVGITDTQYF.

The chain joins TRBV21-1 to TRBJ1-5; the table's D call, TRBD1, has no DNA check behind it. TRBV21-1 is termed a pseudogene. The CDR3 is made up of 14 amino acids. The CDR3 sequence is CASTRGPVHQPQHF. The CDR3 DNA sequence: TGTGCCAGCACCAGGGGGCCGGTACATCAGCCCCAGCATTTT.

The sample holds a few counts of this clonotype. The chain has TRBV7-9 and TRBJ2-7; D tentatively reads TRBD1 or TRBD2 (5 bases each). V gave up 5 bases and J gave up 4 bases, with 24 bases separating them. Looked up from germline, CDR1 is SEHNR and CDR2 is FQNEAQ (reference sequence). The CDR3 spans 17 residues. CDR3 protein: CASSPMPGPTILYEQYF. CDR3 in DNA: TGTGCCAGCAGCCCGATGCCGGGACCGACGATACTTTACGAGCAGTACTTC.

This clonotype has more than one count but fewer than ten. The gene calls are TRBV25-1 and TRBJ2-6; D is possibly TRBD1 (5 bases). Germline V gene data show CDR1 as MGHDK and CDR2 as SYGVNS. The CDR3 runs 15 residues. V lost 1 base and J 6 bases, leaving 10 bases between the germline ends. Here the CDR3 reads CASSEWAGQANVLTF. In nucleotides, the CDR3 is TGTGCCAGCAGTGAATGGGCAGGGCAGGCCAACGTCCTGACTTTC. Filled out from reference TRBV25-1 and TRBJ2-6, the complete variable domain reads EADIYQTPRYLVIGTGKKITLECSQTMGHDKMYWYQQDPGMELHLIHYSYGVNSTEKGDLSSESTVSRIRTEHFPLTLESARPSHTSQYLCASSEWAGQANVLTFGAGSRLTVL.

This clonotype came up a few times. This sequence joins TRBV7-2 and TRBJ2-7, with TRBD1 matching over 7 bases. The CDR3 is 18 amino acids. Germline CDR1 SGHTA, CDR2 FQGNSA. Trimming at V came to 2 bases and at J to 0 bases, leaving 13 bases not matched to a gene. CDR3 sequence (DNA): TGTGCCAGCAGCTTATTTGGTAGATCCGGGACAGCCTCCTACGAGCAGTACTTC. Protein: CASSLFGRSGTASYEQYF.

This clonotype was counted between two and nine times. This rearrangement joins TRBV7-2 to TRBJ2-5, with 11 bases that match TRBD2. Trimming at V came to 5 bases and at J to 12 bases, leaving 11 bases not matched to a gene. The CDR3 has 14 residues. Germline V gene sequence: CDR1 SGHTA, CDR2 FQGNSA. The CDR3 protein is CASSPLAGGRTEYF. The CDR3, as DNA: TGTGCCAGCAGCCCGCTAGCGGGGGGACGTACGGAGTACTTC.

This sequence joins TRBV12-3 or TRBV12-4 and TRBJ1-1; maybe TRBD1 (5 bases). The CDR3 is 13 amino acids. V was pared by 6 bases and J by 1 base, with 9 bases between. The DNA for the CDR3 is TGTGCCAGCAGGAGGGGTAGGAACACTGAAGCTTTCTTT. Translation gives CASRRGRNTEAFF.

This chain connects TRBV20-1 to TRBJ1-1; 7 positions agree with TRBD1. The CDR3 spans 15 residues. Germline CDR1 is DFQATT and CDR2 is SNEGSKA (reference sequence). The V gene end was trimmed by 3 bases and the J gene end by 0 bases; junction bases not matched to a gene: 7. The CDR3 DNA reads TGCAGTGCTAGGCGCCGACAGGGACTGAACACTGAAGCTTTCTTT. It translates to CSARRRQGLNTEAFF.

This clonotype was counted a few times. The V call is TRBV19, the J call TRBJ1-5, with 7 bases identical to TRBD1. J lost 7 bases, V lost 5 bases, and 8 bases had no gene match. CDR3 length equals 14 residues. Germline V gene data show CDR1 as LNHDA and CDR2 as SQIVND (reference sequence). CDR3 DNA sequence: TGTGCCAGTAGTTCTCAACAGGGGCCACAGCCCCAGCATTTT. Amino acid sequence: CASSSQQGPQPQHF.

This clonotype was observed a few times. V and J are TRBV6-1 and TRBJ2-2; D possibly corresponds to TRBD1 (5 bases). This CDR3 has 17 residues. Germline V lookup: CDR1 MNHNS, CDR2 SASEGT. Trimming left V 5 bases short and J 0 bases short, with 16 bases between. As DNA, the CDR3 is TGTGCCAGCAGTCGACAGCTTTCCCCTACGAACACCGGGGAGCTGTTTTTT. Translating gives CASSRQLSPTNTGELFF.

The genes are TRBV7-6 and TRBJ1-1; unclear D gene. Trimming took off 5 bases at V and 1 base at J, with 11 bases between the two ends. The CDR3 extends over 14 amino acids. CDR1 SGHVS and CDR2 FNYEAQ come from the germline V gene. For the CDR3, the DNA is TGTGCCAGCAGCCCAGAACGGGAGAACACTGAAGCTTTCTTT. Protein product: CASSPERENTEAFF.